This T cell receptor beta chain came from a study of T-cell reconstitution after alpha-beta-depleted transplantation in children. Whole-study results and caveats: There were some patients whose high TCRbeta diversity at day 60 came from surviving recipient T cells and thymic progenitors. Newly produced T cells mostly accounted for T-cell counts and diversity one year post-transplant. The study reportedly traced alpha-beta T cells about two months after transplant to several hundred expanded graft clones.

As to this clonotype: The antigen is undetermined.

Unique molecular identifiers were used in preparing the TCRbeta library. TCRdb reprocessed the PCR reads with MiXCR, giving one entry per CDR3 protein. Altogether around 370,000 distinct CDR3 sequences are present, 15% to 20% being singletons, with the ten largest covering 35% to 50%. Per the germline V gene, CDR1 is MDHEN and CDR2 is SYDVKM. The CDR3 covers 15 residues. Unmatched junction bases numbered 7, after V lost 4 bases and J lost 4 bases. This TCR derives from a male patient aged 2 to 10 who had a stem cell transplant for acute lymphoblastic leukemia, so the T cells may come from the graft donor. Sequences were derived from PBMCs, mostly from graft donor cells, sampled 360 days after TCRalphabeta/CD19-depleted stem cell transplant. The J gene is TRBJ2-7, the V gene TRBV28; TRBD1 agrees at 10 bases. Here the CDR3 reads CASSSDGTGVYEQYF. CDR3 coding DNA: TGTGCCAGCAGTTCGGACGGGACAGGGGTATACGAGCAGTACTTC.